A selection of T cell receptor beta chains follows, all from one sample in a study of blood T cell repertoires in COVID-19. Clones were read by immunoSEQ multiplex PCR, and TCRdb kept only the in-frame ones, dropping some. The data contain some 98,000 clones, less than 85% of them singletons. The source material was peripheral blood. Source of these receptors: a man between 65 and 85 years old with active or convalescent COVID-19. CDR3s include the opening cysteine and the closing phenylalanine or tryptophan. A D gene is named only where the DNA matches it firmly. A row's size may be missing; if present it is once, few, many or a size class.

j_gene: TRBJ2-3
abundance: NA
v_gene: TRBV7-2
d_gene: TRBD2
len: 17
CDR3aa: CASSLALAGGPWDTQYF
CDR3nt: TGTGCCAGCAGCTTAGCCCTAGCGGGGGGGCCTTGGGATACGCAGTATTTT

j_gene: TRBJ1-2
abundance: NA
v_gene: TRBV2
d_gene: TRBD1
len: 14
CDR3aa: CASRTLAQDRGYTF
CDR3nt: TGTGCCAGCAGAACCCTTGCCCAGGACAGGGGCTACACCTTC

j_gene: TRBJ1-5
abundance: NA
v_gene: TRBV19
d_gene: TRBD1
len: 15
CDR3aa: CASSTWTGSNQPQHF
CDR3nt: TGTGCCAGTAGTACCTGGACAGGAAGCAATCAGCCCCAGCATTTT

j_gene: TRBJ2-3
abundance: NA
v_gene: TRBV29-1
d_gene: NA
len: 14
CDR3aa: CSVEARPRTDTQYF
CDR3nt: TGCAGCGTTGAGGCGAGGCCAAGAACAGATACGCAGTATTTT

j_gene: TRBJ1-6
abundance: NA
v_gene: TRBV6-6
d_gene: NA
len: 12
CDR3aa: CASRTKSAPLHF
CDR3nt: TGTGCCAGCAGAACCAAGAGTGCACCCCTCCACTTT

j_gene: TRBJ2-1
abundance: NA
v_gene: TRBV7-9
d_gene: NA
len: 12
CDR3aa: CASSRSQGGWFF
CDR3nt: TGTGCCAGCAGCCGTAGCCAAGGTGGGTGGTTCTTC

j_gene: TRBJ1-1
abundance: NA
v_gene: TRBV27
d_gene: NA
len: 14
CDR3aa: CASRVGAMNTEAFF
CDR3nt: TGTGCCAGCAGGGTGGGGGCCATGAACACTGAAGCTTTCTTT

j_gene: TRBJ2-5
abundance: once
v_gene: TRBV18
d_gene: TRBD1
len: 14
CDR3aa: CASSPGTEQETQYF
CDR3nt: TGTGCCAGCTCACCAGGGACAGAACAAGAGACCCAGTACTTC

j_gene: TRBJ1-2
abundance: NA
v_gene: TRBV3-1/TRBV3-2
d_gene: NA
len: 13
CDR3aa: CASSHLQGHGYTF
CDR3nt: TGTGCCAGCAGCCATTTACAAGGACACGGCTACACCTTC

j_gene: TRBJ1-3
abundance: NA
v_gene: TRBV30
d_gene: TRBD1
len: 16
CDR3aa: CAWYTGAILSGNTIYF
CDR3nt: TGTGCCTGGTACACAGGGGCTATACTTTCTGGAAACACCATATATTTT

j_gene: TRBJ2-3
abundance: once
v_gene: TRBV7-9
d_gene: NA
len: 16
CDR3aa: CASSLVRLTSTDTQYF
CDR3nt: TGTGCCAGCAGCTTAGTACGACTGACTAGCACAGATACGCAGTATTTT